This record covers a single T cell receptor beta chain. This entry is derived from a study of blood T cell repertoires in COVID-19. CDR1 and CDR2 from the germline V gene are SGHTA and FQGNSA. V shed 4 bases and J 5 bases; nucleotides not matched to a gene: 5. The CDR3 is made up of 15 amino acids. Generated by immunoSEQ multiplex PCR, the TCRdb table keeps only in-frame clones and is missing some. The sample lists a few hundred thousand clones, more than 85% occurring once. The V and J genes are TRBV7-2 and TRBJ2-1; 10 positions match TRBD2. The receptor's source is a person under 35 with COVID-19, enrolled during active disease. The sample consisted of peripheral blood. CDR3 amino acids: CASSSLAGAHNEQFF. CDR3 DNA sequence: TGTGCCAGCAGCTCGCTAGCGGGAGCCCACAATGAGCAGTTCTTC.